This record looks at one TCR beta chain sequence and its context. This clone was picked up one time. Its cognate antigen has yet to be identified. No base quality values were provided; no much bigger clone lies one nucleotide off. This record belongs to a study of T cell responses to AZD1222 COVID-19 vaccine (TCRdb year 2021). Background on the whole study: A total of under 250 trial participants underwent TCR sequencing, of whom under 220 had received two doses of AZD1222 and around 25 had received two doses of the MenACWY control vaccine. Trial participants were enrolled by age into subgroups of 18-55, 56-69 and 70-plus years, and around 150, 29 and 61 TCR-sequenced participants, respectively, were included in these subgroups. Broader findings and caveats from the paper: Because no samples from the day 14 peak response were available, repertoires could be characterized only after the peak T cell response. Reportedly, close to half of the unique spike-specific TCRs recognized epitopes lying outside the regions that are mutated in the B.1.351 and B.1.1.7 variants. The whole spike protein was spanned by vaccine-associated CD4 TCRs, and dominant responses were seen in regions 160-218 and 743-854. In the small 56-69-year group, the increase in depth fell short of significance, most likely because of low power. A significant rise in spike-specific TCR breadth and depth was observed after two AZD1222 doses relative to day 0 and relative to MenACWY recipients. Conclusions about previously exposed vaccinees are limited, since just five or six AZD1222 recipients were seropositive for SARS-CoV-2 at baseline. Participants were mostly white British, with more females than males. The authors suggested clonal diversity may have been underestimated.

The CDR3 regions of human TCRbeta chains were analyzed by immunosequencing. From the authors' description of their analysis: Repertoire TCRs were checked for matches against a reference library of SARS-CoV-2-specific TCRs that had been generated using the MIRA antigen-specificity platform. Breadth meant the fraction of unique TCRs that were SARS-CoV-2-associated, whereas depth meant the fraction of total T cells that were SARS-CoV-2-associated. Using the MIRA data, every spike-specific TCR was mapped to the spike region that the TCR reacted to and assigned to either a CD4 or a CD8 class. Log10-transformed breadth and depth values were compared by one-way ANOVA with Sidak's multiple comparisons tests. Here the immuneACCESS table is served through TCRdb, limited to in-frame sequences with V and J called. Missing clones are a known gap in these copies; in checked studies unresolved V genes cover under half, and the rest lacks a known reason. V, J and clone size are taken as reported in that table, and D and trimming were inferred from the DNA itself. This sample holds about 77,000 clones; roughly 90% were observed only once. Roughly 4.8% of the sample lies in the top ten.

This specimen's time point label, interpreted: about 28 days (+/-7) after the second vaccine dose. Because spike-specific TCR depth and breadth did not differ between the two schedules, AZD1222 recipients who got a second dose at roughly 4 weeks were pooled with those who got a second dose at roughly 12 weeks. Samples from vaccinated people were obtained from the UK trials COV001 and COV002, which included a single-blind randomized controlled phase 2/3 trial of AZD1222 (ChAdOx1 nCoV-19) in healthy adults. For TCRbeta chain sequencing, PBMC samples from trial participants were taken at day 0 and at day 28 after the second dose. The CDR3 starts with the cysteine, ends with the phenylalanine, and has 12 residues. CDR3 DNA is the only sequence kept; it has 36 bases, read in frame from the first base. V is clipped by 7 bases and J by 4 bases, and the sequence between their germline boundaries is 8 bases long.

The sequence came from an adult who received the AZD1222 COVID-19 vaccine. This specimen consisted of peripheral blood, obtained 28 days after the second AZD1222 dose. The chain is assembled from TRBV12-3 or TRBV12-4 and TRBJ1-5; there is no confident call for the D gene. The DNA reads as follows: TGTGCCAGCAAGCGAGGGAATCAGCCCCAGCATTTT. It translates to CASKRGNQPQHF.